The 10 T cell receptor beta chains listed next were all sequenced from one sample in a study of STAT3 mutations in large granular lymphocyte leukemia (dated by TCRdb to between 2019 and 2020). Here is what the overall study found, with its caveats: At least one immunodominant TCRbeta clonotype was present in every T-LGLL patient, and multiple immunodominant subclonotypes appeared in about half of the T-LGLL patients.

Antigens for these TCRs are unknown. Libraries were prepared through the immunoSEQ multiplex PCR assay. TCRdb provides this immuneACCESS table in a form limited to in-frame rearrangements. Some clones are lacking; in checked studies, under half of them reflect an unresolved V gene, and why the rest are absent is not known. The sample table holds some 5,800 clones, of which 60% to 85% were seen once. The ten largest clones capture roughly 84% of the sample. Sequenced sample: peripheral blood mononuclear cells. Receptors originate from a man aged 35-49 years with T-cell large granular lymphocyte leukemia. Some clones in this sample may be carry-over from other donors' samples. The age is the age at diagnosis.

The rearrangement joins TRBV5-1 to TRBJ1-3; possibly TRBD1 for D (5 bases). This CDR3 contains 16 residues. The V and J ends lost 0 bases and 0 bases respectively, with 10 bases between them. Germline V gene data show CDR1 as SGHRS and CDR2 as YFSETQ. Here the CDR3 DNA reads TGCGCCAGCAGCTTGGCCACAGGCACCTCTGGAAACACCATATATTTT. Translation: CASSLATGTSGNTIYF.

CDR3 residues: CSVEGSGSTYEQYF. As DNA, the CDR3 is TGCAGCGTTGAAGGTAGCGGATCTACCTACGAGCAGTACTTC. V and J are TRBV29-1 and TRBJ2-7, with D possibly matching TRBD2 (6 bases). From germline, CDR1 is SQVTM and CDR2 ANQGSEA. V gave up 1 base and J gave up 2 bases, with 12 bases separating them. The CDR3 extends over 14 amino acids.

This clone has just one count. V is TRBV29-1 and J is TRBJ2-5; TRBD2 matches at 8 bases. The DNA end lines up better with TRBJ2-7; the J call may be wrong. The CDR3 runs to 15 residues. The germline V gene has CDR1 SQVTM and CDR2 ANQGSEA. The CDR3 sequence: CSATAPSGGNGEQYF. Here the CDR3 DNA reads TGCAGCGCAACTGCCCCCTCGGGAGGGAACGGCGAGCAGTACTTC.

This clone was counted only a few times. Here the CDR3 DNA reads TGTGCCTGGAGCGGCGGGGACCCGTACCAAGAGACCCAGTACTTC. Amino acids: CAWSGGDPYQETQYF. The V gene is TRBV30, the J gene TRBJ2-5; the D gene is possibly TRBD2 (6 bases). Trimming removed 3 bases at V and 0 bases at J, with 14 bases between. Germline-derived CDR1 and CDR2 are GTSNPN and SVGIG (reference sequence). This CDR3 is built from 15 residues.

The V call is TRBV30, the J call TRBJ2-3; D may be TRBD1 or TRBD2 (5 bases each). Germline loops: CDR1 GTSNPN, CDR2 SVGIG (reference sequence). The V gene lost 1 base and the J gene lost 6 bases, with 17 bases spanning the gap. This CDR3 region has 15 residues. The CDR3: CAWSGEGPGLDTQYF. The CDR3, as DNA: TGTGCCTGGAGTGGAGAGGGGCCGGGATTGGATACGCAGTATTTT.

The CDR3: CASRQSGTNLYEQYF. In DNA, the CDR3 is TGTGCCAGCAGACAAAGCGGGACTAACCTATACGAGCAGTACTTC. The chain is built from TRBV2 and TRBJ2-7; the match to TRBD2 covers 7 bases. The J segment lost 4 bases and the V segment lost 6 bases, leaving 12 bases of the junction unmatched. This CDR3 spans 15 amino acids. Germline CDR1 is SNHLY and CDR2 is FYNNEI. Supplemented by reference TRBV2 and TRBJ2-7, the full variable domain reads EPEVTQTPSHQVTQMGQEVILRCVPISNHLYFYWYRQILGQKVEFLVSFYNNEISEKSEIFDDQFSVERPDGSNFTLKIRSTKLEDSAMYFCASRQSGTNLYEQYFGPGTRLTVT.

The chain couples TRBV14 to TRBJ2-3, with 13 bases aligning to TRBD2. The CDR3 length is 15 residues. V was clipped by 4 bases and J by 5 bases; unmatched bases: 3. Germline assignment: CDR1 SGHDN and CDR2 FVKESK. CDR3 in DNA: TGTGCCAGCAGCCCACTAGCGGGAGGGCGAGATACGCAGTATTTT. Its protein is CASSPLAGGRDTQYF.

This clone ranks as medium-sized. The rearrangement links TRBV7-2 to TRBJ1-2, with D possibly being TRBD1 (5 bases). Trimming pared 2 bases from V and 4 bases from J, leaving 11 bases between. Germline V CDR1 and CDR2: SGHTA, FQGNSA. This CDR3 spans 14 amino acids. The CDR3 nucleotides read TGTGCCAGCAGCTTAAATGCGGGGCGCTATGGCTACACCTTC. This sequence encodes CASSLNAGRYGYTF.

V usage is TRBV28 and J usage is TRBJ2-3, with a possible D match to TRBD1 (6 bases). The germline gives CDR1 MDHEN, CDR2 SYDVKM. V was pared by 3 bases and J by 3 bases, with 10 bases between. The length of the CDR3 is 14 residues. This chain's CDR3 is CASSFRQGTDTQYF. In DNA form, the CDR3 reads TGTGCCAGCAGTTTTAGGCAGGGGACAGATACGCAGTATTTT.

The rearrangement links TRBV11-2 to TRBJ2-1; D is possibly TRBD1 or TRBD2 (5 bases each). The CDR3 consists of 13 residues. Germline values: CDR1 SGHAT, CDR2 FQNNGV. The ends were cut back, 8 bases at V and 8 bases at J, with 16 bases in the middle. Written as DNA, the CDR3 is TGTGCCAGCGGGAACCCCGGGGCTCATGAGCAGTTCTTC. It encodes CASGNPGAHEQFF. The full variable domain, in which reference TRBV11-2 and TRBJ2-1 provide the parts outside the CDR3, is EAGVAQSPRYKIIEKRQSVAFWCNPISGHATLYWYQQILGQGPKLLIQFQNNGVVDDSQLPKDRFSAERLKGVDSTLKIQPAKLEDSAVYLCASGNPGAHEQFFGPGTRLTVL.